These 16 T cell receptor beta chains share one sample of origin, sequenced in a study of shared clonotypes between healthy human individuals. Method: immunoSEQ multiplex PCR; TCRdb's copy keeps in-frame clones and lacks some. The sample lists millions of clones, 85% to 95% occurring once. Source material: naive CD4+ T cells sorted from blood. The sample's subset: CD45RA+ positively selected. All receptors derive from a man aged 18 to 29 in good health.

The chain couples TRBV7-2 to TRBJ1-1; D gene uncertain. The germline V and J ends were trimmed by 5 bases and 1 base, with 11 bases remaining between them. CDR3 length equals 14 residues. CDR1 is SGHTA, CDR2 FQGNSA, per germline. CDR3 sequence reads: CASSPTAGNTEAFF. CDR3 nucleotides: TGTGCCAGCAGCCCGACCGCAGGGAACACTGAAGCTTTCTTT.

In DNA form, the CDR3 reads TGTGCCATCAGGGACGGACAGGGGCTGTCAGATACGCAGTATTTT. Protein sequence: CAIRDGQGLSDTQYF. The chain joins TRBV10-3 to TRBJ2-3; 9 bases are a match to TRBD1. Trimming took 6 bases from V and 4 from J; bases not matched to a gene: 8. This CDR3 is 15 amino acids long. CDR1 is ENHRY, CDR2 SYGVKD, per germline.

The chain carries TRBV7-9 and TRBJ2-7; the D gene is possibly TRBD1 (6 bases). Between the trimmed V and J ends, which lost 5 bases and 4 bases, there was a span of 9 bases. The CDR3 spans 12 residues. Germline-derived CDR1 and CDR2 are SEHNR and FQNEAQ (reference sequence). The CDR3 loop is CASSKDSYEQYF. The CDR3 coding sequence is TGTGCCAGCAGCAAGGACAGTTACGAGCAGTACTTC.

The count of this clone is one. The chain combines TRBV28 with TRBJ2-1; 10 nucleotides agree with TRBD1. After removal of 5 bases from V and 2 bases from J, the junction contained 9 bases not matched to a gene. The CDR3 length is 17 residues. Germline V gene data show CDR1 as MDHEN and CDR2 as SYDVKM. The CDR3 region is CASSIPKGTGAYNEQFF. CDR3 bases: TGTGCCAGCAGTATCCCCAAGGGGACAGGGGCCTACAATGAGCAGTTCTTC.

Of note for this clone: It may be a read error: a sequence one base away is much more abundant. The sample contains more than one DNA sequence encoding this CDR3. The chain combines TRBV30 with TRBJ1-1, with no clear D. This CDR3 comprises 10 residues. In germline, CDR1 is GTSNPN, CDR2 SVGIG (reference sequence). The V end was cut by 5 bases, the J end by 2 bases, with 3 bases between. CDR3 DNA sequence: TGTGCCTGGGGAAACACTGAAGCTTTCTTT. Its translation: CAWGNTEAFF.

The gene calls are TRBV4-2 and TRBJ2-3; TRBD2 matches 13 bases. V dropped 1 base and J dropped 0; count of bases not matched to a gene: 7. The CDR3 loop spans 19 amino acids. Germline V lookup: CDR1 LGHNA, CDR2 YNFKEQ. Here the CDR3 reads CASSQVLPGLAGSTDTQYF. CDR3 nucleotides: TGTGCCAGCAGCCAAGTCTTACCGGGACTAGCGGGAAGCACAGATACGCAGTATTTT.

This chain connects TRBV7-3 to TRBJ2-2; D gene uncertain. Deletions cut 2 bases from V and 6 bases from J, with 7 bases between. This CDR3 spans 13 amino acids. The germline V gene has CDR1 SGHTA and CDR2 FQGTGA. The CDR3 sequence is CASSLAAAGELFF. CDR3 nucleotide sequence: TGTGCCAGCAGCTTAGCAGCCGCCGGGGAGCTGTTTTTT.

V usage is TRBV6-5 and J usage is TRBJ1-4; the D gene is possibly TRBD1 (6 bases). The CDR3 is 15 residues long. Germline loops: CDR1 MNHEY, CDR2 SVGAGI. Trimming pared 6 bases from V and 5 bases from J, leaving 16 bases between. In DNA, the CDR3 is TGTGCCAGCAGGGGGCGGACAGAAGAGAATGAAAAACTGTTTTTT. It is translated as CASRGRTEENEKLFF.

This sequence joins TRBV10-3 and TRBJ2-4; the match to TRBD1 covers 8 bases. Per the germline V gene, CDR1 is ENHRY and CDR2 is SYGVKD. J lost 6 bases, V lost 3 bases, and 7 bases had no gene match. CDR3 length equals 15 residues. As DNA, the CDR3 is TGTGCCATCAGTGATTTTCCAGGGGGCACAAACATTCAGTACTTC. Amino acids: CAISDFPGGTNIQYF.

V gene TRBV18 combines with J gene TRBJ2-1, with 7 bases aligning to TRBD2. With V trimmed by 3 bases and J by 4 bases, 12 bases remained unmatched. There are 17 residues in the CDR3. Per germline, CDR1 KGHSH and CDR2 LQKENI. CDR3 amino acids: CASSPTSSGLTYNEQFF. The CDR3 bases are TGTGCCAGCTCACCGACTTCTAGCGGATTGACTTACAATGAGCAGTTCTTC.

The chain employs TRBV29-1 and TRBJ1-3; D unresolved. V was trimmed by 5 bases and J by 4 bases, leaving 12 bases between them. This CDR3 is built from 13 residues. The germline CDR1 and CDR2 sequences are SQVTM and ANQGSEA. The CDR3 sequence is CSVRAGTGNTIYF. In nucleotides, the CDR3 is TGCAGCGTTCGCGCAGGCACGGGAAACACCATATATTTT.

The rearrangement joins TRBV6-5 to TRBJ2-3; 7 bases align to TRBD2. V lost 0 bases to trimming and J lost 4 bases; unmatched junction nucleotides: 1. Per germline, CDR1 MNHEY and CDR2 SVGAGI. This CDR3 is built from 14 residues. The DNA for the CDR3 is TGTGCCAGCAGTTACTCAACTAGCGCAGATACGCAGTATTTT. Translation gives CASSYSTSADTQYF.

This clone was recorded only once. J is TRBJ1-6 and V is TRBV18; D is undetermined. CDR1 KGHSH and CDR2 LQKENI come from the germline V gene. CDR3 size: 14 residues. With 10 bases removed from V and 5 bases from J, the gap between germline ends came to 15 bases. The CDR3 bases are TGTGCCACCAAGTCAGACGGAAATAATTCACCCCTCCACTTT. Residues: CATKSDGNNSPLHF.

The chain's CDR3 is CASKVESASYNEQFF. CDR3 DNA: TGTGCCAGCAAGGTAGAGTCTGCCTCCTACAATGAGCAGTTCTTC. V and J are TRBV2 and TRBJ2-1; D is ambiguous. The CDR3 has 15 amino acids. Germline V CDR1 and CDR2: SNHLY, FYNNEI. The V end lost 7 bases, the J end lost 0 bases, and 13 bases lay between the germline ends. The full variable domain, rest sourced from reference TRBV2 and TRBJ2-1, is EPEVTQTPSHQVTQMGQEVILRCVPISNHLYFYWYRQILGQKVEFLVSFYNNEISEKSEIFDDQFSVERPDGSNFTLKIRSTKLEDSAMYFCASKVESASYNEQFFGPGTRLTVL.

The chain uses TRBV6-6 and TRBJ2-7; 14 nucleotides line up with TRBD2. The CDR3 extends over 16 amino acids. The germline gives CDR1 MNHNY, CDR2 SVGAGI (reference sequence). The J segment lost 5 bases and the V segment lost 4 bases, leaving 7 bases of the junction unmatched. CDR3 nucleotide sequence: TGTGCCAGCAGTTCCGGGACTAGCGGGAGCATGAACGAGCAGTACTTC. As protein: CASSSGTSGSMNEQYF.

In the case of this clone: A read error may account for a junction end that differs from germline. The chain carries TRBV10-3 and TRBJ1-1, with unresolved D. The CDR3 runs to 15 residues. The germline V gene encodes CDR1 ENHRY and CDR2 SYGVKD. CDR3: CAISESSGRYTEAFF. DNA of the CDR3: TGTGCCATCAGCGAGTCGTCTGGGAGGTACACTGAAGCTTTCTTT.